This TCR beta chain was recovered during a study of T-cell reconstitution after alpha-beta-depleted transplantation in children (dated by TCRdb to 2015 to 2016). Background for the entire study: Using TCR repertoire profiling, the study quantitatively followed how T-cell immune reconstitution unfolded in children after TCRalphabeta/CD19-depleted allogeneic hematopoietic cell transplantation.

This clonotype was counted at least ten times. Its target antigen remains unknown. No clone much larger than this one lies a single base away; base qualities are absent. The library was built by means of PCR. The sequencer was an Illumina HiSeq 2500. Molecular barcoding was employed in the preparation of TCR libraries, with unique molecular identifiers being used to normalize TCRbeta repertoire quantification. The public reads were reprocessed in TCRdb via fastp at Q25 and MiXCR, keeping in-frame beta chains. Here each entry gathers all rows of one CDR3 protein and keeps the most common genes and DNA. For this sample there are about 610,000 distinct CDR3 sequences; approximately 10% appear just once. Roughly 3.9% of the sample comes from the top ten. The specimen comprised PBMCs from the stem cell graft donor, sampled from the stem cell graft. The clonotype comes from a human donor who donated a stem cell graft to a child with acute myeloid leukemia.

The CDR3 protein sequence reads: CATSYTGGSYNEQFF. The DNA sequence is TGTGCCACCAGCTATACAGGGGGATCCTACAATGAGCAGTTCTTC. Rearrangement joined TRBV15 to TRBJ2-1; the central 8 bases match TRBD1. The germline V gene (reference sequence) provides CDR1 LNHNV and CDR2 YYDKDF. V is trimmed back by 5 bases and J by 1 base, and the junction contains 4 bases that no gene match accounts for. The CDR3 runs 15 amino acids, cysteine and phenylalanine included. Just CDR3 DNA is preserved here, 45 bases in frame from base 1.